A selection of T cell receptor beta chains follows, all from one sample in a study of T cell responses to AZD1222 COVID-19 vaccine. Generated by immunoSEQ multiplex PCR, the TCRdb table keeps only in-frame clones and is missing some. The sample includes roughly 96,000 clones, approximately 90% seen only once; the top ten take about 2.5%. Here the sequenced sample was peripheral blood, taken on day 0 of AZD1222 vaccination. Receptors originate from an adult in good health. The CDR3 runs from the conserved cysteine through the conserved F or W. The D gene is left open where the match is weak. Rows may omit the clone size; those that give it use once, few, many or a size class.

V	D	size	J	CDR3	DNA
TRBV6-1	TRBD2	.	TRBJ2-7	CASGTSGYYEQYF	TGTGCCAGCGGGACTAGCGGCTATTACGAGCAGTACTTC
TRBV7-2	TRBD1	.	TRBJ1-5	CASRREGQGASNQPQHF	TGTGCCAGCAGAAGAGAGGGACAGGGGGCATCCAATCAGCCCCAGCATTTT
TRBV6-2/TRBV6-3	TRBD2	once	TRBJ2-5	CASSYLGGRGGETQYF	TGTGCCAGCAGTTACCTTGGCGGGAGGGGAGGGGAGACCCAGTACTTC
TRBV18	.	.	TRBJ2-7	CASSPNRKYEQYF	TGTGCCAGCTCACCCAACAGAAAGTACGAGCAGTACTTC
TRBV7-3	.	.	TRBJ1-4	CASSLLEGEKLFF	TGTGCCAGCAGCTTACTTGAGGGAGAAAAACTGTTTTTT
TRBV6-6	.	.	TRBJ1-5	CASSYIQGEANQPQHF	TGTGCCAGCAGTTATATACAGGGAGAGGCCAATCAGCCCCAGCATTTT
TRBV11-3	TRBD1	.	TRBJ2-6	CASSPTGVGANVLTF	TGTGCCAGCAGCCCAACAGGGGTTGGGGCCAACGTCCTGACTTTC
TRBV6-1	.	few	TRBJ1-1	CASSSSEGGTEAFF	TGTGCCAGCAGTTCCTCTGAGGGTGGGACTGAAGCTTTCTTT
TRBV3-1/TRBV3-2	TRBD1	once	TRBJ1-2	CASSQGQGARGYTF	TGTGCCAGCAGCCAGGGGCAGGGGGCGCGGGGCTACACCTTC
TRBV5-1	.	.	TRBJ2-2	CASSRNSVMNTGELFF	TGCGCCAGCAGCCGGAATAGCGTCATGAACACCGGGGAGCTGTTTTTT
TRBV10-3	.	.	TRBJ2-3	CAISGLDTQYF	TGTGCCATCAGTGGTTTGGATACGCAGTATTTT
TRBV7-9	.	.	TRBJ2-1	CASSPGSKHDNEQFF	TGTGCCAGCAGCCCCGGGTCGAAGCATGACAATGAGCAGTTCTTC
TRBV28	.	.	TRBJ1-1	CASSFTRVGNTEAFF	TGTGCCAGCAGTTTCACGAGGGTCGGGAACACTGAAGCTTTCTTT
TRBV5-5	.	few	TRBJ2-7	CASSLFRQGFYEQYF	TGTGCCAGCAGCTTGTTTCGTCAAGGCTTTTACGAGCAGTACTTC
TRBV6-4	.	.	TRBJ2-1	CASSDSGDTDINEQFF	TGTGCCAGCAGTGACTCAGGGGATACAGATATCAATGAGCAGTTCTTC
TRBV10-3	TRBD1	.	TRBJ1-3	CAIRDREHSGNTIYF	TGTGCCATCAGGGACAGGGAACACTCTGGAAACACCATATATTTT
TRBV6-5	.	.	TRBJ1-4	CASSYSPRGKLFF	TGTGCCAGCAGTTACTCCCCACGGGGAAAACTGTTTTTT
TRBV3-1/TRBV3-2	TRBD2	.	TRBJ2-1	CASSPRPGLAGAKDNEQFF	TGTGCCAGCAGCCCTCGCCCGGGACTAGCGGGAGCCAAGGACAATGAGCAGTTCTTC
TRBV19	.	.	TRBJ2-7	CASSRTPTTYEQYF	TGTGCCAGTAGTCGGACCCCTACCACCTACGAGCAGTACTTC
TRBV10-1	.	few	TRBJ2-2	CASSAETESGELFF	TGCGCCAGCAGTGCCGAGACGGAATCCGGGGAGCTGTTTTTT
TRBV5-4	TRBD1	.	TRBJ1-1	CASSVTGSGGNTEAFF	TGTGCCAGCAGCGTGACAGGGTCGGGGGGGAACACTGAAGCTTTCTTT
TRBV28	TRBD2	.	TRBJ2-5	CASSRGLAGVDGETQYF	TGTGCCAGCAGTCGGGGACTAGCGGGAGTGGACGGAGAGACCCAGTACTTC
TRBV6-5	.	.	TRBJ1-1	CASSFLGEAFF	TGTGCCAGCAGTTTCTTAGGTGAAGCTTTCTTT
TRBV21-1	.	.	TRBJ2-3	CASSPRGDVFHDTQYF	TGTGCCAGCAGCCCCCGTGGGGATGTGTTCCACGATACGCAGTATTTT
TRBV28	.	.	TRBJ1-2	CASSPATYGYTF	TGTGCCAGCAGTCCAGCTACATATGGCTACACCTTC
TRBV2	TRBD1	.	TRBJ1-1	CASNRQGRTEAFF	TGTGCCAGCAACCGACAGGGGAGGACTGAAGCTTTCTTT
TRBV28	TRBD2	.	TRBJ2-7	CASSPWPRTSGSSYEQYF	TGTGCCAGCAGTCCTTGGCCACGGACTAGCGGGAGCTCCTACGAGCAGTACTTC
TRBV7-6	TRBD2	.	TRBJ2-3	CASRSGLAFTDTQYF	TGTGCCAGCAGATCAGGACTAGCATTCACAGATACGCAGTATTTT
TRBV18	.	once	TRBJ2-1	CASSPDVNEQFF	TGTGCCAGCTCACCAGACGTCAATGAGCAGTTCTTC
TRBV3-1/TRBV3-2	.	once	TRBJ2-4	CASSQELNIQYF	TGTGCCAGCAGCCAAGAGCTAAACATTCAGTACTTC
TRBV6-5	.	.	TRBJ1-1	CASRGSLNTEAFF	TGTGCCAGCAGGGGCAGCTTGAACACTGAAGCTTTCTTT
TRBV12-5	.	.	TRBJ1-1	CASGFLLPKRNTEAFF	TGTGCTAGTGGTTTCTTGCTCCCGAAACGGAACACTGAAGCTTTCTTT
TRBV5-6	.	once	TRBJ2-1	CASSLVAESYNEQFF	TGTGCCAGCAGCTTGGTAGCGGAGTCCTACAATGAGCAGTTCTTC
TRBV2	.	few	TRBJ2-7	CASSERGGWSYEQYF	TGTGCCAGCAGTGAAAGGGGGGGCTGGAGCTACGAGCAGTACTTC
TRBV19	.	.	TRBJ1-1	CASNGGYTEAFF	TGTGCCAGTAACGGGGGCTACACTGAAGCTTTCTTT
TRBV15	.	.	TRBJ1-5	CATSPGHSTRRDQHF	TGTGCCACCTCTCCGGGACATTCCACCCGAAGGGACCAGCATTTT
TRBV7-9	.	.	TRBJ1-5	CASSLARGGRNQPQHF	TGTGCCAGCAGCTTAGCGCGGGGGGGGCGAAATCAGCCCCAGCATTTT
TRBV7-2	.	.	TRBJ2-1	CASNRDWVYNEQFF	TGTGCCAGCAACCGGGACTGGGTCTACAATGAGCAGTTCTTC
TRBV19	TRBD2	.	TRBJ2-1	CASSSLSSGLNEQFF	TGTGCCAGTAGCTCCCTCTCTAGCGGGCTAAATGAGCAGTTCTTC
TRBV6-2/TRBV6-3	.	few	TRBJ1-1	CASSYGAHTEAFF	TGTGCCAGCAGTTACGGGGCCCACACTGAAGCTTTCTTT
TRBV5-1	TRBD2	.	TRBJ2-7	CASSPGLAGGYEQYF	TGCGCCAGCAGCCCGGGACTAGCGGGAGGGTACGAGCAGTACTTC
TRBV5-4	TRBD1	.	TRBJ1-6	CASSLTGVGSPLHF	TGTGCCAGCAGCTTAACAGGGGTTGGATCACCCCTCCACTTT
TRBV4-1	TRBD2	.	TRBJ2-7	CASSQPRRGLAGGGYEQYF	TGCGCCAGCAGCCAACCTCGACGTGGACTAGCGGGAGGAGGCTACGAGCAGTACTTC
TRBV15	TRBD2	.	TRBJ2-1	CATSRDPLAGPYNEQFF	TGTGCCACCAGCAGAGATCCTCTAGCGGGGCCCTACAATGAGCAGTTCTTC
TRBV6-5	.	.	TRBJ1-1	CASSYSLGSRNTEAFF	TGTGCCAGCAGTTACTCGTTGGGTTCGCGGAACACTGAAGCTTTCTTT
TRBV5-5	.	few	TRBJ2-7	CASSSTGGYSSYEQYF	TGTGCCAGCAGCTCAACCGGGGGCTATAGCTCCTACGAGCAGTACTTC
TRBV3-1/TRBV3-2	TRBD1	.	TRBJ1-1	CASSRGTGVNTEAFF	TGTGCCAGCAGCCGAGGGACAGGGGTAAACACTGAAGCTTTCTTT
TRBV6-5	TRBD2	once	TRBJ2-7	CASSYQRTSGGDEQYF	TGTGCCAGCAGTTACCAAAGGACTAGCGGGGGCGACGAGCAGTACTTC
TRBV16	.	.	TRBJ1-6	CASSRDNIHNSPLHF	TGTGCCAGCAGCCGAGACAACATTCATAATTCACCCCTCCACTTT
TRBV20-1	TRBD1	.	TRBJ1-2	CSASRRGHLYGYTF	TGCAGTGCTAGTCGCAGGGGGCATCTCTATGGCTACACCTTC
TRBV9	.	.	TRBJ2-1	CASSAFPSEASGSSYNEQFF	TGTGCCAGCAGCGCATTCCCATCGGAGGCTTCCGGGAGCTCCTACAATGAGCAGTTCTTC